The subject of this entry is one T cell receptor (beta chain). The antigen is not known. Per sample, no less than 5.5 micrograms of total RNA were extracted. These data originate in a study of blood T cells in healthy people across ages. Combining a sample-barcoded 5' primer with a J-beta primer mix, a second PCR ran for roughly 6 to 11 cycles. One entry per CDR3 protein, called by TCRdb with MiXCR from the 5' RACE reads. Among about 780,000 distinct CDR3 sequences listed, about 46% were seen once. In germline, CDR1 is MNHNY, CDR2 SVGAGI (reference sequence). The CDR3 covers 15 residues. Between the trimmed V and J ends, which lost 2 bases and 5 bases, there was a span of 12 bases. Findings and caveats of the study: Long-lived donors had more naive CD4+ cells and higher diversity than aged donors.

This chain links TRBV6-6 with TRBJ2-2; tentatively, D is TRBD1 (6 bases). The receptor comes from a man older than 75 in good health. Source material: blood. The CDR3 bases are TGTGCCAGCAGTTACACTACCAGGGGAACCGGGGAGCTGTTTTTT. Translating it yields CASSYTTRGTGELFF.